The subject of this entry is one T cell receptor (beta chain). Here immunoSEQ multiplex PCR was the method, and the copy in TCRdb shows in-frame clones only, minus some. The sample shows 25,000 to 30,000 clones, 92% of them seen only once. The CDR3 covers 12 residues. Germline V gene data show CDR1 as SEHNR and CDR2 as FQNEAQ (reference sequence). The ends were cut back, 5 bases at V and 8 bases at J, with 13 bases in the middle. The data are from a study of T cells in localized non-small cell lung cancer. This clonotype originated in a woman aged 35 to 75 with stage III lung adenocarcinoma. The rearrangement uses TRBV7-9 and TRBJ2-7; D gene unclear. Sequences were derived from peripheral blood mononuclear cells, sampled before any cancer treatment. The CDR3 here is CASSPGPTKQYF. CDR3 in DNA: TGTGCCAGCAGCCCCGGACCGACGAAGCAGTACTTC.